Following are 31 T cell receptor beta chains from one sample sequenced in a study of Graves' ophthalmopathy and Graves' hyperthyroidism. TCR beta CDR3 amplification used RNA transcripts. The first-round RT-PCR employed HTBI primers together with the Qiagen OneStep RT-PCR kit. A multiplex PCR was then performed as the second round. In TCRdb, the multiplex PCR reads were re-called with MiXCR into one record per CDR3 protein. This table holds hundreds of thousands of distinct CDR3 sequences, roughly 21% found once. Sequences were obtained from peripheral blood. These TCRs come from a woman under 30 with stable Graves' hyperthyroidism.

This clonotype turned up a few times. This could be a read error, since a much larger clone is one nucleotide away. The chain recombines TRBV9 with TRBJ1-1; D is undetermined. Germline loops: CDR1 SGDLS, CDR2 YYNGEE. This CDR3 spans 14 amino acids. The CDR3 region has the DNA TGTGCCAGCAGCTACCGGGCAGACGACACTGAAGCTTGCTTT. Amino acids: CASSYRADDTEACF.

The gene calls are TRBV12-3 or TRBV12-4 and TRBJ1-1, with D perhaps matching TRBD1 (6 bases). The CDR3 extends over 14 amino acids. V was pared by 6 bases and J by 2 bases, with 13 bases between. In DNA form, the CDR3 reads TGTGCCAGCAGGAGGGACAATTTCAACACTGAAGCTTTCTTT. Protein sequence: CASRRDNFNTEAFF.

This clonotype was seen many times. This chain connects TRBV2 to TRBJ1-1; D not certain. Looked up from germline, CDR1 is SNHLY and CDR2 is FYNNEI. The V end lost 0 bases, the J end lost 7 bases, and 9 bases lay between the germline ends. This CDR3 has 13 amino acids. DNA of the CDR3: TGTGCCAGCAGTGAAGCACCCCTTATTGAAGCTTTCTTT. Protein: CASSEAPLIEAFF.

This clonotype was detected many times. The V gene is TRBV6-5, the J gene TRBJ2-7; TRBD2 agrees at 7 bases. From germline, CDR1 is MNHEY and CDR2 SVGAGI. The CDR3 is 20 amino acids. V shed 10 bases, J shed 2 bases, and the junction held 29 bases outside the gene matches. CDR3 bases: TGTGCCACCACCCACCCGACTAGGCGGGAGAATTTTAGGGCGCCCTACGAGCAGTACTTC. It codes for CATTHPTRRENFRAPYEQYF.

This clonotype was seen many times. The rearrangement uses TRBV30 and TRBJ1-2; 8 nucleotides agree with TRBD1. This CDR3 has 13 amino acids. J gave up 6 bases and V 3 bases, and 6 bases lay outside the gene matches. The germline V gene has CDR1 GTSNPN and CDR2 SVGIG (reference sequence). The CDR3 sequence is CAWRPDRDHGYTF. The CDR3 nucleotides read TGTGCCTGGAGGCCGGACAGGGACCATGGCTACACCTTC.

This clonotype was seen ten or more times. The chain is built from TRBV5-6 and TRBJ2-7, with no clear D. CDR1 SGHDT and CDR2 YYEEEE come from the germline V gene. The V end lost 0 bases, the J end lost 7 bases, and 5 bases lay between the germline ends. The CDR3 runs to 11 residues. CDR3 coding DNA: TGTGCCAGCAGCTTGGATCAGGAGCAGTACTTC. This gives the protein CASSLDQEQYF.

The table lists this clonotype with many counts. The chain couples TRBV30 to TRBJ2-2; 8 nucleotides line up with TRBD1. Trimming took 2 bases from V and 0 from J; bases not matched to a gene: 5. This CDR3 region has 16 residues. CDR1 and CDR2 from the germline V gene are GTSNPN and SVGIG (reference sequence). CDR3 in DNA: TGTGCCTGGAGTTTACGGACAGGGTCGAACACCGGGGAGCTGTTTTTT. Translation: CAWSLRTGSNTGELFF.

This clonotype was observed at least ten times. V is TRBV11-1 and J is TRBJ2-7; TRBD2 agrees at 13 bases. The CDR3 has 17 amino acids. In germline, CDR1 is SGHAT, CDR2 FQDESV (reference sequence). Trimming cost V 5 bases and J 2 bases; bases outside gene matches: 9. The CDR3, as DNA: TGTGCCAGCAGCCACCCCACTAGCGGGAGGGGGACCTACGAGCAGTACTTC. Amino acid sequence: CASSHPTSGRGTYEQYF.

The chain couples TRBV4-3 to TRBJ2-7, with D uncertain. The germline V gene has CDR1 LGHNA and CDR2 YSLEER. Trimming left V 0 bases short and J 7 bases short, with 16 bases between. The CDR3 extends over 15 amino acids. CDR3 protein: CASSQEFAWAREQYF. The CDR3, as DNA: TGCGCCAGCAGCCAAGAATTTGCATGGGCTCGGGAGCAGTACTTC.

This sequence joins TRBV20-1 and TRBJ1-1, with TRBD1 matching 10 bases. The V gene end was trimmed by 5 bases and the J gene end by 5 bases; junction bases not matched to a gene: 8. The germline gives CDR1 DFQATT, CDR2 SNEGSKA (reference sequence). The CDR3 loop spans 14 amino acids. CDR3 protein: CSALRDRGRTEAFF. Here the CDR3 DNA reads TGCAGTGCTCTCCGGGACAGGGGAAGAACTGAAGCTTTCTTT.

This clonotype showed up just a few times. The chain uses TRBV6-1 and TRBJ1-5; the match to TRBD1 covers 9 bases. With V trimmed by 8 bases and J by 6 bases, 8 bases remained unmatched. The CDR3 runs 14 residues. Germline V gives CDR1 MNHNS, CDR2 SASEGT. The CDR3 here is CASEDRGEFQPQHF. CDR3 DNA: TGTGCCAGCGAAGACAGGGGGGAATTTCAGCCCCAGCATTTT.

This sequence joins TRBV28 and TRBJ1-1; D is unresolved. CDR1 and CDR2 (germline): MDHEN, SYDVKM. This CDR3 region has 15 residues. Trimming cost V 6 bases and J 6 bases, with 20 bases left between them. The CDR3 DNA reads TGTGCCAGCAGCTACGGACGGTCCCGGTCGCCTGAAGCTTTCTTT. This sequence encodes CASSYGRSRSPEAFF.

This clonotype occurred many times. V is TRBV7-8 and J is TRBJ2-7; the D is unclear. The CDR3 is 13 amino acids. V dropped 2 bases and J dropped 3 bases, with 8 bases sitting between them. Germline V gene sequence: CDR1 SGHVS, CDR2 FQNEAQ. The CDR3 here is CASSLNTLYEQYF. Here the CDR3 DNA reads TGTGCCAGCAGCTTAAACACGCTCTACGAGCAGTACTTC.

The chain recombines TRBV30 with TRBJ2-3; TRBD1 matches 7 bases. There are 15 residues in the CDR3. Germline CDR1 reads GTSNPN; CDR2 reads SVGIG (reference sequence). The ends lost 2 bases at V and 6 bases at J; junction bases unmatched: 11. The CDR3 loop is CAWSQRGTVTDTQYF. Written as DNA, the CDR3 is TGTGCCTGGAGTCAAAGAGGGACAGTGACCGATACGCAGTATTTT.

The V gene is TRBV28, the J gene TRBJ2-7; D assignment may be TRBD1 or TRBD2 (5 bases each). Per the germline V gene, CDR1 is MDHEN and CDR2 is SYDVKM. CDR3 size: 15 residues. The CDR3 here is CASRPRVGVRYEQYV. The CDR3 bases are TGTGCCAGCAGGCCTAGGGTGGGGGTACGCTACGAGCAGTACGTG.

This clonotype was detected ten times or more. CDR3 DNA sequence: TGTGCCAGCAGTTCACGGACAGAGGGTGGCAATCAGCCCCAGCATTTT. Translation gives CASSSRTEGGNQPQHF. The chain recombines TRBV27 with TRBJ1-5, with a tentative D call TRBD1 (6 bases). Germline loops: CDR1 MNHEY, CDR2 SMNVEV (reference sequence). With 4 bases removed from V and 2 bases from J, the gap between germline ends came to 15 bases. CDR3 length: 16 amino acids.

This clonotype was picked up many times. This rearrangement joins TRBV28 to TRBJ2-5, with D possibly called TRBD1 or TRBD2 (5 bases each). V was pared by 3 bases and J by 4 bases, with 9 bases between. Germline V gives CDR1 MDHEN, CDR2 SYDVKM. CDR3 length: 13 residues. The CDR3 sequence: CASSFWDAETQYF. The CDR3 coding sequence is TGTGCCAGCAGTTTTTGGGACGCAGAGACCCAGTACTTC.

This clonotype occurred many times. This chain joins TRBV5-1 and TRBJ2-2; 14 bases match TRBD2. This CDR3 is built from 17 residues. Per the germline V gene, CDR1 is SGHRS and CDR2 is YFSETQ. With 5 bases clipped from V and 6 bases from J, the junction kept 9 bases outside the gene matches. CDR3 region: CASRPGLAGVRAGELFF. The DNA for the CDR3 is TGCGCCAGCAGACCGGGACTAGCGGGAGTTCGCGCCGGGGAGCTGTTTTTT.

This clonotype occurred a few times. As DNA, the CDR3 is TGTGCCATCAGTGAGTCGGCAGGGAGGACTGAAGCTTTCTTT. This encodes CAISESAGRTEAFF. The chain links TRBV10-3 to TRBJ1-1; TRBD1 might be the D (5 bases). The CDR3 extends over 14 amino acids. V was cut by 0 bases and J by 5 bases, with 10 bases left in between. The germline gives CDR1 ENHRY, CDR2 SYGVKD.

The chain couples TRBV4-1 to TRBJ1-5; D not certain. CDR3 length: 13 amino acids. Germline-derived CDR1 and CDR2 are MGHRA and YSYEKL. Trimming stripped 1 base from V and 7 bases from J, with 8 bases between. CDR3 in amino acids: CASSQGFGQPQHF. The CDR3 bases are TGCGCCAGCAGCCAAGGGTTTGGGCAGCCCCAGCATTTT.

The gene calls are TRBV18 and TRBJ2-7; D is undetermined. This CDR3 is 14 amino acids long. Between the trimmed V and J ends, which lost 0 bases and 2 bases, there was a span of 8 bases. CDR1 is KGHSH and CDR2 is LQKENI in the germline V gene. The CDR3 sequence: CASSPPIRAYEQYF. CDR3 nucleotides: TGTGCCAGCTCACCACCGATTAGGGCCTACGAGCAGTACTTC.

In its sample, this clonotype was seen many times. This sequence joins TRBV20-1 and TRBJ2-5; D is possibly TRBD1 or TRBD2 (6 bases each). CDR1 and CDR2 (germline): DFQATT, SNEGSKA (reference sequence). The CDR3 consists of 14 residues. Trimming stripped 6 bases from V and 2 bases from J, with 16 bases between. The CDR3 here is CSARRDTLQETQYF. CDR3 DNA sequence: TGCAGTGCCAGGAGGGACACCTTACAAGAGACCCAGTACTTC.

The chain couples TRBV7-8 to TRBJ2-7, with TRBD2 matching 11 bases. V trimming: 1 base; J trimming: 3 bases; junction bases outside the gene matches: 5. Germline CDR1 reads SGHVS; CDR2 reads FQNEAQ. The CDR3 covers 16 residues. CDR3 sequence reads: CASSLGLAGPSYEQYF. The CDR3 DNA sequence: TGTGCCAGCAGCTTAGGACTAGCGGGGCCTAGCTACGAGCAGTACTTC.

V usage is TRBV6-2 or TRBV6-3 and J usage is TRBJ1-2; TRBD1 matches 11 bases. CDR1 and CDR2 from the germline V gene are MNHEY and SVGEGT. J gave up 6 bases and V 7 bases, and 4 bases lay outside the gene matches. The CDR3 consists of 13 residues. The CDR3 loop is CASNRDRGNGYTF. As DNA, the CDR3 is TGTGCCAGCAATCGGGACAGGGGGAATGGCTACACCTTC.

V gene TRBV20-1 combines with J gene TRBJ2-5, with D possibly matching TRBD2 (6 bases). The CDR3 is made up of 14 amino acids. CDR1 is DFQATT and CDR2 is SNEGSKA in the germline V gene (reference sequence). Deletions cut 3 bases from V and 1 base from J, with 12 bases between. CDR3 sequence: CSASRGFVQETQYF. DNA of the CDR3: TGCAGTGCTAGTCGGGGGTTCGTCCAAGAGACCCAGTACTTC.

This clonotype was observed at least ten times. This chain connects TRBV9 to TRBJ1-5; TRBD1 is a possible D gene (6 bases). Trimming took 0 bases from V and 0 from J, leaving 7 bases between them. Germline lookup yields CDR1 SGDLS and CDR2 YYNGEE. The CDR3 runs to 15 residues. The CDR3 DNA follows: TGTGCCAGCAGCGTAGGACAGGCTAGCAATCAGCCCCAGCATTTT. This gives the protein CASSVGQASNQPQHF.

The J gene is TRBJ1-2, the V gene TRBV18, with 10 bases lining up with TRBD1. Germline V gene sequence: CDR1 KGHSH, CDR2 LQKENI. The CDR3 spans 15 residues. Trimming at V came to 3 bases and at J to 8 bases, leaving 9 bases not matched to a gene. The CDR3 is CASSPGTGASSGYTF. CDR3 DNA: TGTGCCAGCTCACCCGGGACAGGGGCGTCCAGCGGCTACACCTTC.

The rearrangement links TRBV18 to TRBJ2-7; tentative D call: TRBD2 (6 bases). V gave up 1 base and J gave up 0 bases, with 16 bases separating them. CDR3 length: 17 residues. CDR1 is KGHSH and CDR2 is LQKENI in the germline V gene. The CDR3 DNA reads TGTGCCAGCTCACCACTTTCAGGGAGGACGAGCTCCTACGAGCAGTACTTC. Translated: CASSPLSGRTSSYEQYF.

This clonotype was recorded many times. The CDR3, as DNA: TGTGCCAGCAGTTTTGCAGGGGTCGTTGGCTACACCTTC. Translating gives CASSFAGVVGYTF. This chain connects TRBV6-5 to TRBJ1-2, with D tentatively TRBD1 (6 bases). This CDR3 comprises 13 residues. Deletions cut 4 bases from V and 7 bases from J, with 13 bases between. Germline values: CDR1 MNHEY, CDR2 SVGAGI.

This clonotype occurred many times. The chain recombines TRBV7-6 with TRBJ2-7; D unclear. The CDR3 extends over 13 amino acids. The germline V gene has CDR1 SGHVS and CDR2 FNYEAQ. Trimming took 5 bases from V and 1 from J, leaving 9 bases between them. The CDR3: CASSRPQSYEQYF. DNA of the CDR3: TGTGCCAGCAGCCGGCCCCAATCCTACGAGCAGTACTTC.

The sample holds many counts of this clonotype. The V and J genes are TRBV30 and TRBJ2-4; 8 bases agree with TRBD1. The CDR3 totals 17 residues. The germline CDR1 and CDR2 sequences are GTSNPN and SVGIG (reference sequence). The J segment lost 1 base and the V segment lost 3 bases, leaving 11 bases of the junction unmatched. The CDR3 coding sequence is TGTGCCTGGAGCGGCGTGGACAGGGTTAGGGCCAAAAACATTCAGTACTTC. Its protein is CAWSGVDRVRAKNIQYF.